Presented here are 25 T cell receptor beta chains from one specimen sequenced in a study of blood T cell repertoires in COVID-19. Some clones are missing from TCRdb's copy, which holds only in-frame ones; the method was immunoSEQ multiplex PCR. Of a few hundred thousand clones in the sample, about 90% are singletons; the top ten hold under 6.5%. Sequencing input: peripheral blood. The receptors shown here come from a man aged 18 to 29 who had recovered from COVID-19.

The chain links TRBV15 to TRBJ1-4; D may be TRBD1 (5 bases). V lost 0 bases and J lost 8, with 10 bases in between. Germline V lookup: CDR1 LNHNV, CDR2 YYDKDF (reference sequence). This CDR3 region has 14 residues. Here the CDR3 reads CATSREAGREKLFF. The CDR3 DNA is TGTGCCACCAGCAGAGAAGCAGGGAGGGAAAAACTGTTTTTT.

This sequence joins TRBV2 and TRBJ2-1; D is perhaps TRBD1 (5 bases). The length of the CDR3 is 16 residues. Trimming left V 4 bases short and J 0 bases short, with 13 bases between. CDR1 is SNHLY and CDR2 is FYNNEI in the germline V gene. The CDR3 DNA reads as TGTGCCAGCAGTGTCCAGGGTTTAAGCTCCTACAATGAGCAGTTCTTC. It translates to CASSVQGLSSYNEQFF. Looking up the rest from reference TRBV2 and TRBJ2-1 gives the full variable domain: EPEVTQTPSHQVTQMGQEVILRCVPISNHLYFYWYRQILGQKVEFLVSFYNNEISEKSEIFDDQFSVERPDGSNFTLKIRSTKLEDSAMYFCASSVQGLSSYNEQFFGPGTRLTVL.

The CDR3 spells CAWTSDSNYGYTF. In DNA, the CDR3 is TGTGCCTGGACCTCTGACAGCAACTATGGCTACACCTTC. The V call is TRBV30, the J call TRBJ1-2; the D gene is possibly TRBD1 (5 bases). The V and J ends lost 4 bases and 2 bases respectively, with 11 bases between them. Germline V gene lookup returns CDR1 GTSNPN and CDR2 SVGIG (reference sequence). The CDR3 runs 13 residues.

V usage is TRBV10-3 and J usage is TRBJ1-4, with TRBD1 as a possible D gene (6 bases). The V end lost 3 bases, the J end lost 11 bases, and 13 bases lay between the germline ends. CDR3 length equals 13 residues. CDR1 is ENHRY, CDR2 SYGVKD, per germline. CDR3 residues: CAISDRTEGKLFF. The CDR3 nucleotides read TGTGCCATCAGTGACCGGACAGAAGGGAAACTGTTTTTT.

This clone was seen ten or more times. J is TRBJ2-1 and V is TRBV5-1; 7 bases are shared with TRBD2. The CDR3 totals 15 residues. Germline V CDR1 and CDR2: SGHRS, YFSETQ. Trimming removed 3 bases from V and 5 bases from J; junction bases left unmatched: 8. The CDR3 loop is CASSSGGGRDNEQFF. The CDR3 DNA reads as TGCGCCAGCAGCTCCGGGGGAGGGCGGGACAATGAGCAGTTCTTC.

V and J are TRBV2 and TRBJ1-3; TRBD1 aligns across 11 bases. Germline-derived CDR1 and CDR2 are SNHLY and FYNNEI. After removal of 6 bases from V and 4 bases from J, the junction contained 5 bases not matched to a gene. The length of the CDR3 is 15 residues. Here the CDR3 reads CASSGQGATGNTIYF. In DNA, the CDR3 is TGTGCCAGCAGCGGACAGGGGGCGACAGGAAACACCATATATTTT.

The chain carries TRBV5-1 and TRBJ2-2, with 8 bases matching TRBD2. V lost 0 bases, J lost 5 bases, and 15 bases stayed unmatched. The V gene's germline CDR1 is SGHRS and CDR2 YFSETQ. The CDR3 spans 19 residues. The CDR3 DNA reads as TGCGCCAGCAGCTTGGCAGTACTAGCGGAGACCTCGTCAACCGGGGAGCTGTTTTTT. Its translation: CASSLAVLAETSSTGELFF.

V usage is TRBV13 and J usage is TRBJ2-5, with TRBD2 matching over 9 bases. Germline V gene lookup returns CDR1 PRHDT and CDR2 FYEKMQ (reference sequence). Trimming took 4 bases from V and 5 from J; bases not matched to a gene: 11. This CDR3 has 16 amino acids. The DNA of the CDR3 is TGTGCCAGCAGCTCACCCTTAGCGGGGGCGAGGGAGACCCAGTACTTC. Its translation: CASSSPLAGARETQYF.

This chain links TRBV6-5 with TRBJ1-5, with TRBD1 identical over 7 bases. V dropped 8 bases and J dropped 3; count of bases not matched to a gene: 4. CDR1 and CDR2 from the germline V gene are MNHEY and SVGAGI. CDR3 length: 13 amino acids. In DNA, the CDR3 is TGTGCCAGCGGGGACAGTTTCAATCAGCCCCAGCATTTT. Residues: CASGDSFNQPQHF.

The CDR3 loop is CASSARQGEETQYF. The CDR3 DNA is TGTGCCAGTAGTGCCAGACAGGGCGAGGAGACCCAGTACTTC. The rearrangement joins TRBV19 to TRBJ2-5, with 7 bases fitting TRBD1. CDR3 length equals 14 residues. The ends lost 5 bases at V and 5 bases at J; junction bases unmatched: 8. CDR1 is LNHDA, CDR2 SQIVND, per germline (reference sequence). Drawing the rest from reference TRBV19 and TRBJ2-5, the complete variable domain is DGGITQSPKYLFRKEGQNVTLSCEQNLNHDAMYWYRQDPGQGLRLIYYSQIVNDFQKGDIAEGYSVSREKKESFPLTVTSAQKNPTAFYLCASSARQGEETQYFGPGTRLLVL.

The V gene is TRBV6-2 or TRBV6-3, the J gene TRBJ1-6, with TRBD1 matching 7 bases. J gave up 6 bases and V 4 bases, and 6 bases lay outside the gene matches. CDR3 length equals 15 residues. CDR1 and CDR2 from the germline V gene are MNHEY and SVGEGT. The CDR3 loop reads CASSWRDRSNSPLHF. The DNA of the CDR3 is TGTGCCAGCAGTTGGAGGGACAGATCTAATTCACCCCTCCACTTT.

The genes are TRBV18 and TRBJ1-1; D gene uncertain. CDR3 size: 13 residues. Germline CDR1 reads KGHSH; CDR2 reads LQKENI. The V end lost 2 bases, the J end lost 5 bases, and 9 bases lay between the germline ends. The CDR3 is CASSPDSWTEAFF. The DNA for the CDR3 is TGTGCCAGCTCACCAGACTCCTGGACTGAAGCTTTCTTT.

This sequence joins TRBV7-9 and TRBJ2-7; weak D call: TRBD2 (5 bases). The CDR3 is 12 residues long. V lost 6 bases and J 7 bases, leaving 13 bases between the germline ends. Per the germline V gene, CDR1 is SEHNR and CDR2 is FQNEAQ (reference sequence). CDR3 protein: CASSPSSGEQYF. CDR3 DNA sequence: TGTGCCAGCAGTCCCTCCTCGGGGGAGCAGTACTTC.

The chain has TRBV19 and TRBJ1-1, with TRBD1 as a possible D gene (5 bases). The CDR3 sequence is 15 residues long. CDR1 and CDR2 (germline): LNHDA, SQIVND (reference sequence). V shed 1 base and J shed 3 bases, with 12 bases lying between them. CDR3 DNA sequence: TGTGCCAGTAGTATAGTCGAGGGGAGGGACACTGAAGCTTTCTTT. As protein: CASSIVEGRDTEAFF.

This sequence joins TRBV5-1 and TRBJ1-4; D ambiguous. The CDR3 is 16 residues long. Trimming took 0 bases from V and 3 from J, leaving 12 bases between them. The germline gives CDR1 SGHRS, CDR2 YFSETQ. The CDR3 nucleotides are TGCGCCAGCAGCTTGGCCCCCCGCGCGTCTAATGAAAAACTGTTTTTT. Amino acid sequence: CASSLAPRASNEKLFF.

The chain recombines TRBV5-8 with TRBJ1-5; 9 bases are a match to TRBD1. J gave up 5 bases and V 1 base, and 7 bases lay outside the gene matches. Germline CDR1 reads SGHTS; CDR2 reads YDEGEE. This CDR3 comprises 16 residues. Here the CDR3 reads CASSLSTGTGYQPQHF. DNA for the CDR3: TGTGCCAGCAGCTTGTCTACCGGGACAGGGTATCAGCCCCAGCATTTT.

The chain is built from TRBV7-2 and TRBJ2-7; D is perhaps TRBD2 (5 bases). The CDR3 runs to 14 residues. Looked up from germline, CDR1 is SGHTA and CDR2 is FQGNSA. V shed 1 base and J shed 2 bases, with 9 bases lying between them. The CDR3 nucleotides read TGTGCCAGCAGCTTAGGTTCGGGGACCTACGAGCAGTACTTC. It translates to CASSLGSGTYEQYF.

V is TRBV27 and J is TRBJ1-2; 7 nucleotides match TRBD1. Per germline, CDR1 MNHEY and CDR2 SMNVEV (reference sequence). The junction had 13 bases not matched to a gene; V was cut back by 8 bases and J by 4 bases. The CDR3 has 15 residues. The CDR3 protein is CASAPGRTGVYGYTF. The DNA for the CDR3 is TGTGCCAGCGCTCCTGGACGTACAGGGGTCTATGGCTACACCTTC.

This chain joins TRBV9 and TRBJ2-1; 12 bases fit TRBD2. Germline CDR1 reads SGDLS; CDR2 reads YYNGEE. V lost 4 bases to trimming and J lost 2 bases; unmatched junction nucleotides: 10. The CDR3 spans 18 residues. CDR3 sequence reads: CASSPPSGRAPTYNEQFF. CDR3 DNA: TGTGCCAGCAGCCCCCCTAGCGGGAGGGCCCCAACCTACAATGAGCAGTTCTTC.

The chain joins TRBV5-1 to TRBJ2-1; TRBD1 might be the D (5 bases). Germline lookup yields CDR1 SGHRS and CDR2 YFSETQ. Trimming stripped 0 bases from V and 7 bases from J, with 17 bases between. This CDR3 contains 16 residues. CDR3 in DNA: TGCGCCAGCAGCTTGGCGCGATGGCCAGGGTGGAATGAGCAGTTCTTC. Protein: CASSLARWPGWNEQFF. Full variable domain (missing parts from reference TRBV5-1 and TRBJ2-1): KAGVTQTPRYLIKTRGQQVTLSCSPISGHRSVSWYQQTPGQGLQFLFEYFSETQRNKGNFPGRFSGRQFSNSRSEMNVSTLELGDSALYLCASSLARWPGWNEQFFGPGTRLTVL.

The J gene is TRBJ2-2, the V gene TRBV7-9; D is perhaps TRBD1 (7 bases). V dropped 5 bases and J dropped 4 bases, with 17 bases sitting between them. The CDR3 consists of 16 residues. Germline assignment: CDR1 SEHNR and CDR2 FQNEAQ (reference sequence). CDR3 amino acids: CASSSATGDFTGELFF. The CDR3 bases are TGTGCCAGCAGCAGCGCCACAGGGGACTTCACCGGGGAGCTGTTTTTT.

V and J are TRBV19 and TRBJ1-1, with D uncertain. This CDR3 contains 13 residues. V gave up 3 bases and J gave up 4 bases, with 9 bases separating them. Germline loops: CDR1 LNHDA, CDR2 SQIVND (reference sequence). The CDR3 reads CASSMDGGTEAFF. Here the CDR3 DNA reads TGTGCCAGTAGTATGGATGGAGGCACTGAAGCTTTCTTT.

The chain employs TRBV13 and TRBJ2-7; TRBD1 agrees at 8 bases. CDR1 is PRHDT and CDR2 is FYEKMQ in the germline V gene (reference sequence). Germline trimming cut 4 bases from V and 5 bases from J; bases unmatched to any gene: 7. The CDR3 sequence is 14 residues long. The CDR3 loop reads CASSYRDRPHEQYF. CDR3 sequence (DNA): TGTGCCAGCAGCTACCGGGACAGGCCCCACGAGCAGTACTTC.

The V call is TRBV5-1, the J call TRBJ2-7; 13 bases map to TRBD2. The CDR3 totals 15 residues. The germline V gene encodes CDR1 SGHRS and CDR2 YFSETQ. V shed 4 bases, J shed 4 bases, and the junction held 5 bases outside the gene matches. The CDR3 loop reads CASSPWTSGGYEQYF. The CDR3 DNA is TGCGCCAGCAGCCCGTGGACTAGCGGGGGATACGAGCAGTACTTC.

V usage is TRBV5-4 and J usage is TRBJ2-3; D is perhaps TRBD2 (6 bases). V was shortened by 4 bases and J by 9 bases, with 24 bases between the two germline ends. This CDR3 spans 16 amino acids. CDR1 is SGHNT and CDR2 is YYREEE in the germline V gene (reference sequence). Here the CDR3 DNA reads TGTGCCAGCAGCCCCCGCGGGGACCCCTCCTATGGCACGCAGTATTTT. This encodes CASSPRGDPSYGTQYF. Looking up the rest from reference TRBV5-4 and TRBJ2-3 gives the full variable domain: ETGVTQSPTHLIKTRGQQVTLRCSSQSGHNTVSWYQQALGQGPQFIFQYYREEENGRGNFPPRFSGLQFPNYSSELNVNALELDDSALYLCASSPRGDPSYGTQYFGPGTRLTVL.